Listed below are T cell receptor beta chains from one sample, sequenced in a study of PD-L1 blockade in urothelial cancer. Assay: immunoSEQ multiplex PCR; the TCRdb copy retains only in-frame clones and omits some. The data show under 25,000 clones, less than 85% seen once. The material was PBMCs, obtained around atezolizumab (anti-PD-L1) treatment. The source is a man aged 70-80 years with urothelial cancer. CDR3s include the opening cysteine and the closing phenylalanine or tryptophan. A D gene is named only where the DNA matches it firmly. Clone size, where shown, is once, few, many, or a class for clones that have expanded.

cdr3_nt cdr3_aa d_call j_call clone_size v_call
TGTGCCAGCAGTGACCGGGACAGGGAGGATACGCAGTATTTT CASSDRDREDTQYF TRBD1 TRBJ2-3 NA TRBV2
TGTGCCAGCAGGAGACTAGCGGGAGACAATGAGCAGTTCTTC CASRRLAGDNEQFF TRBD2 TRBJ2-1 NA TRBV2
TGTGCCAGCAGCTTAGATCCGGGATTTAGCTCCTACGAGCAGTACTTC CASSLDPGFSSYEQYF NA TRBJ2-7 few TRBV11-2
TGCGCCAGCAGCTCCAGGGGGCGCGGAGATACGCAGTATTTT CASSSRGRGDTQYF TRBD1 TRBJ2-3 NA TRBV5-1
TGTGCCAGCAGCCCCCGCCTAGCTATCTACAATGAGCAGTTCTTC CASSPRLAIYNEQFF NA TRBJ2-1 NA TRBV5-6
TGTGCCAGCAGCTGGGGGGGGGCCCGTGGAAACACCATATATTTT CASSWGGARGNTIYF NA TRBJ1-3 NA TRBV5-6
TGCGCCAGCAGCTTGAGGTCGACAGTCCGCTCCTACGAGCAGTACTTC CASSLRSTVRSYEQYF NA TRBJ2-7 NA TRBV5-1
TGTGCCTGGAGTGGGACTAGCGGGAGGAGGGTCACCGGGGAGCTGTTTTTT CAWSGTSGRRVTGELFF TRBD2 TRBJ2-2 NA TRBV30
TGTGCCAGTACAGGGACTAGCATAGACACCGGGGAGCTGTTTTTT CASTGTSIDTGELFF TRBD2 TRBJ2-2 NA TRBV19
TGTGCCAGCAGCGATGGGGCGGGATACACAGATACGCAGTATTTT CASSDGAGYTDTQYF NA TRBJ2-3 NA TRBV7-9
TGTGCCAGCAGCCAGGGAGGAGATGAGCAGTTCTTC CASSQGGDEQFF NA TRBJ2-1 NA TRBV7-6
TGTGCCAGCAGCTTTCTAGGGACAGGGGGGACTGAAGCTTTCTTT CASSFLGTGGTEAFF TRBD1 TRBJ1-1 NA TRBV13
TGTGCCAGCAACCCGGGGTCTGAAGCTTTCTTT CASNPGSEAFF NA TRBJ1-1 few TRBV28
TGTGCCAGCAGTCCGACTAGCGGACACACAGATACGCAGTATTTT CASSPTSGHTDTQYF TRBD2 TRBJ2-3 NA TRBV14
TGTGCCAGTAATCAACACACCACGGGGTTGAGAACTGAAGCTTTCTTT CASNQHTTGLRTEAFF NA TRBJ1-1 NA TRBV19
TGTGCCAGCAGTGCATGGACAGGGGGAGATAGGAATGAGCAGTTCTTC CASSAWTGGDRNEQFF TRBD1 TRBJ2-1 once TRBV6-1
TGTGCCAGCAGCTTGCAGGGGGCGCAGCACGAGCAGTACTTC CASSLQGAQHEQYF TRBD1 TRBJ2-7 NA TRBV5-8
TGTGCCAGCAGCTTAGAGGGCAGGGTCTCTGAAGCTTTCTTT CASSLEGRVSEAFF NA TRBJ1-1 once TRBV11-3
TGTGCCAGCAGCCCTGACAGGGACTATGGCTACACCTTC CASSPDRDYGYTF TRBD1 TRBJ1-2 few TRBV9
TGTGCCACCCTCAGTCTGGACAGGGTAGACTATGGCTACACCTTC CATLSLDRVDYGYTF TRBD1 TRBJ1-2 NA TRBV28
TGTGCCAGCAGCGTAGATTCGAGCGGGTGGCCGGGTCAGTACTTC CASSVDSSGWPGQYF NA TRBJ2-7 once TRBV9
TGTGCCAGTAGTATAGAGGCAGGACAGCCCTATGGCTACACCTTC CASSIEAGQPYGYTF NA TRBJ1-2 NA TRBV19
TGTGCCAGCAGTGAAGTTACTCGCTACACCTTC CASSEVTRYTF NA TRBJ1-2 NA TRBV6-1
TGTGCCAGCAGCGTAGAGGGGCTAGATGAGCAGTTCTTC CASSVEGLDEQFF NA TRBJ2-1 NA TRBV9
TGTGCCAGCAGCTCGACAGGGGGTAGCTCTGGAAACACCATATATTTT CASSSTGGSSGNTIYF TRBD1 TRBJ1-3 few TRBV7-3
TGTGCCAGCAGTCCCAAAATGGAAACGGGTTTTGAAGCTTTCTTT CASSPKMETGFEAFF NA TRBJ1-1 NA TRBV6-5
TGTGCCAGCATCACTAGCGGGAGTTACAATGAGCAGTTCTTC CASITSGSYNEQFF TRBD2 TRBJ2-1 NA TRBV2
TGTGCCAGCAGTGAAGACAGGGACTATGGCTACACCTTC CASSEDRDYGYTF NA TRBJ1-2 NA TRBV6-1
TGTGCCAGCAGCCCTCGGGCCTCGGAGGGGAACACCATATATTTT CASSPRASEGNTIYF NA TRBJ1-3 NA TRBV16
TGTGCCAGCAGCCCCGGGGGGTACGAGCAGTACTTC CASSPGGYEQYF TRBD2 TRBJ2-7 NA TRBV5-5
TGTGCCAGCAGCTTTAGGGCGGGAGACCTAAACATTCAGTACTTC CASSFRAGDLNIQYF TRBD2 TRBJ2-4 NA TRBV11-2
TGCAGCGTTGTAGGAGGGTACGGTGAAGCTTTCTTT CSVVGGYGEAFF NA TRBJ1-1 NA TRBV29-1
TGCGCCAGCAGCTTAGGACAGCTAACCTATGGCTACACCTTC CASSLGQLTYGYTF NA TRBJ1-2 NA TRBV5-1
TGTGCCAGCAGCGTGAGCGGGAGGAACCGGCAGACCCAGTACTTC CASSVSGRNRQTQYF TRBD2 TRBJ2-5 NA TRBV9
TGTGCCAGCAGCTTAGATCCAGGGGAAGGGAGTCAAGCTTTCTTT CASSLDPGEGSQAFF NA TRBJ1-1 few TRBV11-2
TGTGCCAGCAGTGAAGCGAGATCGGGACAGGGGGGCTACACCTTC CASSEARSGQGGYTF TRBD1 TRBJ1-2 NA TRBV6-1
TGTGCCAGCAGCCCTGGACTACCAAATATCACAGATACGCAGTATTTT CASSPGLPNITDTQYF NA TRBJ2-3 NA TRBV13
TGTGCCAGCAGCTTAGCGGGGGGTGGGAACACTGAAGCTTTCTTT CASSLAGGGNTEAFF NA TRBJ1-1 few TRBV7-9
TGCGCCAGCAGCCATGGCCAGGGCTATGGCTACACCTTC CASSHGQGYGYTF NA TRBJ1-2 NA TRBV4-1
TGTGCCAGCAGCTTGGGGGGGACAGATTACGAGCAGTACTTC CASSLGGTDYEQYF TRBD1 TRBJ2-7 NA TRBV5-4
TGTGCCAGTAGGGAGGGACTAGCTGCAGATACGCAGTATTTT CASREGLAADTQYF TRBD2 TRBJ2-3 NA TRBV19
TGCGCCAGCAGTCTCTCCGGGACACCCAACACTGAAGCTTTCTTT CASSLSGTPNTEAFF NA TRBJ1-1 NA TRBV23-1
TGCGCCAGCAGCCAAGATCGATACAGGGCAAAGGGTGGCTACACCTTC CASSQDRYRAKGGYTF NA TRBJ1-2 NA TRBV4-3
TGTGCCAGCAGCTTATCAGGGGCGCGATACTCTGGAAACACCATATATTTT CASSLSGARYSGNTIYF NA TRBJ1-3 NA TRBV5-5
TGTGCCAGCAGCTTAGGGGGACAGGGGAACTCAAATCAGCCCCAGCATTTT CASSLGGQGNSNQPQHF TRBD1 TRBJ1-5 NA TRBV7-6
TGTGCCAGCAGCTTAGCGGGACAGAACAATGAGCAGTTCTTC CASSLAGQNNEQFF TRBD1 TRBJ2-1 NA TRBV7-2
TGTGCCAGCGGAAAGGAGGTGGACAGTGAAGCTTTCTTT CASGKEVDSEAFF NA TRBJ1-1 NA TRBV2
TGTGCCAGCAGCGGAGTAGCGGACACAGATACGCAGTATTTT CASSGVADTDTQYF NA TRBJ2-3 NA TRBV9
TGTGCCAGCCATCTAATTACAGGGACCCAAGAGACCCAGTACTTC CASHLITGTQETQYF NA TRBJ2-5 NA TRBV6-4